Detailed here is one T cell receptor (beta chain). What it binds is not known. This specimen belongs to a study of cytomegalovirus exposure and HLA in healthy donors. General study findings and limits: Donors were assumed by presence/absence analyses to have roughly uniform sequencing depth.

60 Vbeta and 13 Jbeta primers were used in PCR. Here immunoSEQ multiplex PCR was the method, and the copy in TCRdb shows in-frame clones only, minus some. This sample has about 130,000 clones, with around 70% found just once. This sequence was found in a woman in her 40s in good health and CMV-seropositive. Sequenced input: PBMCs.

This CDR3 reads CASTVRSRVNRVFTF. CDR3 bases: TGTGCCAGCACAGTTAGATCCCGGGTCAACAGGGTATTCACCTTC. The chain uses TRBV6-6 and TRBJ1-2, with a possible D match to TRBD1 (6 bases). V lost 7 bases and J lost 13, with 28 bases in between. From germline, CDR1 is MNHNY and CDR2 SVGAGI (reference sequence). The CDR3 is 15 residues long.